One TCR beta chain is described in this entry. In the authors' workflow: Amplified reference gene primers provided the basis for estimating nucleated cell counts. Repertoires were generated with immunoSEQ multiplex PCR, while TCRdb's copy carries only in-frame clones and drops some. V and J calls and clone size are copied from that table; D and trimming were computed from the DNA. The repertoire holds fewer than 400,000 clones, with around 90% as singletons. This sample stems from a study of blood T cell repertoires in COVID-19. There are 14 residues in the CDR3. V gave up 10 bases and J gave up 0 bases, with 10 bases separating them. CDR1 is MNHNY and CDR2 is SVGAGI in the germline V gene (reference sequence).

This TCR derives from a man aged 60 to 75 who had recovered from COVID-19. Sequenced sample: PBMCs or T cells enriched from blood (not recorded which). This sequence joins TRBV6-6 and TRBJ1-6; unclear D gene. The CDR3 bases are TGTGCCATCATGGGGAGCTCCTATAATTCACCCCTCCACTTT. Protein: CAIMGSSYNSPLHF.